This section outlines one T cell receptor (beta chain) sequence together with its context. Its specificity is unknown. Replicate sorted-subset PCRs were loaded with 150 to 250 ng DNA, about 31,000 T cell genomes. The assay was immunoSEQ multiplex PCR, and TCRdb's table has in-frame clones only and misses some. The repertoire holds 500,000 to 550,000 clones, roughly 95% seen once, with about 0.06% in the top ten. The CDR3 length is 19 residues. This specimen belongs to a study of shared clonotypes between healthy human individuals. The study, taken as a whole, reports: Unshared clonotypes carried lower generation probabilities than those common to all four donors. Enrolling few donors narrowed the genetic and exposure-history diversity that was represented.

The sequenced sample was naive CD4+ T cells sorted from blood. The subset is: CD45RA+ positively selected. This TCR was recovered from a woman aged 25 to 39 in good health. The gene calls are TRBV21-1 and TRBJ1-1; the table's D call, TRBD1, has no DNA check behind it. TRBV21-1 represents a pseudogene. The CDR3 loop is CASSKVGRLNREGNTEAFF. Written as DNA, the CDR3 is TGTGCCAGCAGCAAAGTAGGACGGCTTAACAGGGAAGGGAACACTGAAGCTTTCTTT.